This T cell receptor (beta chain) derives from a study of blood T cell repertoires in COVID-19. Study in general: Material from acute and convalescent COVID-19 was sourced from the United States, Italy and Spain. PBMCs, B-cell-depleted T cells, or T cells were the source of the cDNA or gDNA that made up the material.

The CDR3 extends over 16 amino acids. In the study's own analysis: Cell counts per sample came from amplifying reference gene primers. Sequencing used immunoSEQ multiplex PCR; TCRdb keeps in-frame clones, though not all of them. D and trimming come from the DNA, and the V and J calls and clone size come from that table. This repertoire shows about 160,000 clones, roughly 90% found once; its top ten account for roughly 2.1%. Sequenced: peripheral blood. The V call is TRBV12-2, the J call TRBJ1-5. TRBV12-2 is a documented pseudogene. This clonotype was obtained from a man between 18 and 35 years old with acute or convalescent COVID-19. DNA for the CDR3: TGTGCAAGTCGCTTAGGGAGGGCACTAAGCAATCAGCCCCAGCATTTT. Protein product: CASRLGRALSNQPQHF.